Following are 32 T cell receptor beta chains from one sample sequenced in a study of technical replicates of blood from a handful of donors. Sequencing was performed with immunoSEQ multiplex PCR; in TCRdb, only in-frame clones are kept and a portion is missing. The sample yields about 62,000 clones, over 85% seen once. Sequences were obtained from PBMCs. The receptors derive from a human donor in good health. Some clones in this sample may be carry-over from other donors' samples.

A single count supports this clone. Additional DNA sequences in this sample encode the identical CDR3. The chain employs TRBV4-3 and TRBJ1-1, with a weak D call TRBD1 (5 bases). V gave up 2 bases and J gave up 0 bases, with 7 bases separating them. The germline CDR1 and CDR2 sequences are LGHNA and YSLEER. The CDR3 has 14 residues. The CDR3 DNA sequence: TGCGCCAGCAGCCAAAGGGGAATGAACACTGAAGCTTTCTTT. Its protein product is CASSQRGMNTEAFF.

This clone was counted once. The chain combines TRBV10-1 with TRBJ1-5, with D possibly being TRBD1 (5 bases). V lost 6 bases and J lost 12, with 18 bases in between. The CDR3 has 13 amino acids. Looked up from germline, CDR1 is WNHNN and CDR2 is SYGVQD (reference sequence). For the CDR3, the DNA is TGCGCCAGCAGCCGGGGGTGGACCATGCTCCAGCATTTT. Translation: CASSRGWTMLQHF.

Concerning this clone: Other DNA sequences in this sample translate to the same CDR3. The chain uses TRBV7-2 and TRBJ1-6, with 10 nucleotides matching TRBD1. V was clipped by 6 bases and J by 8 bases; unmatched bases: 4. Germline values: CDR1 SGHTA, CDR2 FQGNSA. CDR3 length: 14 amino acids. The chain's CDR3 is CASRRDRGDSPLHF. The CDR3 DNA is TGTGCCAGCAGACGGGACAGGGGCGATTCACCCCTCCACTTT.

The rearrangement links TRBV7-9 to TRBJ2-5; 10 positions match TRBD1. Trimming removed 5 bases from V and 2 bases from J; junction bases left unmatched: 2. Germline V gene sequence: CDR1 SEHNR, CDR2 FQNEAQ (reference sequence). The CDR3 has 14 amino acids. CDR3 sequence: CASSRTGGQETQYF. The CDR3 DNA reads TGTGCCAGCAGCCGGACAGGGGGACAAGAGACCCAGTACTTC.

The chain uses TRBV5-6 and TRBJ2-7; D is perhaps TRBD2 (5 bases). Trimming removed 4 bases from V and 6 bases from J, with 14 bases in between. The germline CDR1 and CDR2 sequences are SGHDT and YYEEEE. CDR3 length equals 13 residues. In DNA, the CDR3 is TGTGCCAGCAGCCAGGAGGCCAGCTTCGAGCAGTACTTC. It codes for CASSQEASFEQYF.

The chain employs TRBV27 and TRBJ2-7; 11 nucleotides match TRBD1. J was trimmed by 7 bases and V by 6 bases; bases with no gene match: 5. Germline CDR1 is MNHEY and CDR2 is SMNVEV (reference sequence). CDR3 length: 13 residues. This chain's CDR3 is CASRGTGGGEQYF. The DNA for the CDR3 is TGTGCCAGCAGAGGGACAGGGGGAGGGGAGCAGTACTTC.

The chain couples TRBV2 to TRBJ1-3; TRBD1 matches at 10 bases. J was trimmed by 3 bases and V by 6 bases; bases with no gene match: 2. CDR3 size: 14 residues. CDR1 is SNHLY and CDR2 is FYNNEI in the germline V gene. CDR3 protein: CASRTGGGGNTIYF. CDR3 nucleotide sequence: TGTGCCAGCAGGACAGGGGGCGGTGGAAACACCATATATTTT. The full variable domain, its missing parts supplied by reference TRBV2 and TRBJ1-3, is EPEVTQTPSHQVTQMGQEVILRCVPISNHLYFYWYRQILGQKVEFLVSFYNNEISEKSEIFDDQFSVERPDGSNFTLKIRSTKLEDSAMYFCASRTGGGGNTIYFGEGSWLTVV.

The chain recombines TRBV4-1 with TRBJ2-1; D perhaps matches TRBD2 (5 bases). The CDR3 has 16 residues. V gave up 0 bases and J gave up 10 bases, with 19 bases separating them. Germline CDR1 reads MGHRA; CDR2 reads YSYEKL. The CDR3 DNA reads TGCGCCAGCAGCCAAGATAGGGTTAGGTTGGGCGGGGAGCAGTTCTTC. Residues: CASSQDRVRLGGEQFF.

The rearrangement uses TRBV25-1 and TRBJ2-3; 9 bases match TRBD2. Germline lookup yields CDR1 MGHDK and CDR2 SYGVNS. Trimming at V came to 6 bases and at J to 4 bases, leaving 11 bases not matched to a gene. CDR3 length: 16 amino acids. CDR3 in amino acids: CASRGRASGKADTQYF. Here the CDR3 DNA reads TGTGCCAGCAGGGGAAGGGCTAGCGGGAAGGCAGATACGCAGTATTTT.

The chain has TRBV10-3 and TRBJ1-5, with TRBD1 as a possible D gene (6 bases). V was clipped by 4 bases and J by 11 bases, with 15 bases between them. CDR3 length: 13 residues. Germline V gives CDR1 ENHRY, CDR2 SYGVKD. The CDR3 sequence is CAISAQGETSQHF. The CDR3 coding sequence is TGTGCCATCAGTGCACAGGGAGAGACGTCCCAGCATTTT.

The chain is built from TRBV6-5 and TRBJ2-1, with 7 bases fitting TRBD1. V gave up 0 bases and J gave up 7 bases; unmatched junction bases: 6. The CDR3 contains 15 residues. In germline, CDR1 is MNHEY, CDR2 SVGAGI. The chain's CDR3 is CASSYSTGLNNEQFF. CDR3 bases: TGTGCCAGCAGTTACTCGACAGGGTTGAATAATGAGCAGTTCTTC.

V gene TRBV7-2 combines with J gene TRBJ2-3, with D perhaps matching TRBD2 (5 bases). The CDR3 length is 14 residues. The germline V gene encodes CDR1 SGHTA and CDR2 FQGNSA. Between the trimmed V and J ends, which lost 5 bases and 4 bases, there was a span of 13 bases. The CDR3 DNA follows: TGTGCCAGCAGCCCCGAGAGGGCGGCAGATACGCAGTATTTT. This sequence encodes CASSPERAADTQYF.

V is TRBV7-9 and J is TRBJ1-5; no firm D call. V lost 3 bases, J lost 5 bases, and 5 bases lay in between. Germline V gives CDR1 SEHNR, CDR2 FQNEAQ (reference sequence). The CDR3 totals 12 residues. CDR3 in amino acids: CASSFTDQPQHF. The DNA of the CDR3 is TGTGCCAGCAGCTTCACGGATCAGCCCCAGCATTTT.

V usage is TRBV2 and J usage is TRBJ1-5; TRBD1 is a possible D gene (5 bases). Trimming took off 11 bases at V and 0 bases at J, with 14 bases between the two ends. The CDR3 is 14 amino acids. CDR1 and CDR2 from the germline V gene are SNHLY and FYNNEI. The CDR3 spells CASSDSYSNQPQHF. The CDR3 DNA is TGTGCCTCATCCGACAGCTATAGCAATCAGCCCCAGCATTTT.

The chain recombines TRBV2 with TRBJ1-6; tentatively, D is TRBD1 (5 bases). Per the germline V gene, CDR1 is SNHLY and CDR2 is FYNNEI. V lost 7 bases and J lost 7, with 17 bases in between. CDR3 length: 15 amino acids. CDR3 nucleotide sequence: TGTGCCAGCACTACAGGAGGGGTTGGGAATTCACCCCTCCACTTT. Amino acid sequence: CASTTGGVGNSPLHF. Combining the CDR3 with reference TRBV2 and TRBJ1-6 gives the whole variable domain EPEVTQTPSHQVTQMGQEVILRCVPISNHLYFYWYRQILGQKVEFLVSFYNNEISEKSEIFDDQFSVERPDGSNFTLKIRSTKLEDSAMYFCASTTGGVGNSPLHFGNGTRLTVT.

The chain recombines TRBV2 with TRBJ1-1, with D perhaps TRBD1 (6 bases). Trimming took 6 bases from V and 1 from J, leaving 9 bases between them. The germline V gene encodes CDR1 SNHLY and CDR2 FYNNEI. CDR3 size: 13 residues. DNA of the CDR3: TGTGCCAGCAGGGGGGACACGAACACTGAAGCTTTCTTT. Translated: CASRGDTNTEAFF.

The chain carries TRBV7-2 and TRBJ1-3; TRBD1 might be the D (6 bases). The CDR3 extends over 16 amino acids. CDR1 and CDR2 from the germline V gene are SGHTA and FQGNSA. Trimming stripped 5 bases from V and 4 bases from J, with 18 bases between. The CDR3: CASSTFGGGFGNTIYF. The CDR3 DNA is TGTGCCAGCAGCACCTTTGGGGGGGGCTTCGGAAACACCATATATTTT.

The chain joins TRBV4-3 to TRBJ2-2, with D possibly TRBD2 on 7 matching bases. The CDR3 consists of 17 residues. Trimming left V 3 bases short and J 0 bases short, with 14 bases between. Germline V CDR1 and CDR2: LGHNA, YSLEER. The CDR3 DNA is TGCGCCAGCAGCCAGGGGGGGCTGCGCCCGAACACCGGGGAGCTGTTTTTT. Translated: CASSQGGLRPNTGELFF.

The genes are TRBV15 and TRBJ2-7, with 12 bases that match TRBD2. This CDR3 is 16 amino acids long. Germline values: CDR1 LNHNV, CDR2 YYDKDF (reference sequence). V gave up 0 bases and J gave up 3 bases; unmatched junction bases: 3. CDR3: CATSREPTSGGYEQYF. The CDR3 DNA follows: TGTGCCACCAGCAGAGAACCGACTAGCGGGGGCTACGAGCAGTACTTC.

This chain connects TRBV6-1 to TRBJ1-2; 10 bases fit TRBD1. CDR1 is MNHNS and CDR2 is SASEGT in the germline V gene. Trimming cost V 2 bases and J 7 bases; bases outside gene matches: 7. The CDR3 runs 15 residues. The CDR3, as DNA: TGTGCCAGCAGTGAAAGGGGGACAGGGGTAGGTGGCTACACCTTC. As protein: CASSERGTGVGGYTF.

V gene TRBV7-2 combines with J gene TRBJ2-6; 8 bases fit TRBD1. Germline CDR1 and CDR2: SGHTA and FQGNSA. The length of the CDR3 is 16 residues. V shed 1 base, J shed 2 bases, and the junction held 1 base outside the gene matches. The CDR3, as DNA: TGTGCCAGCAGCTTAGAGACAGGGGCTGGGGCCAACGTCCTGACTTTC. This translates into CASSLETGAGANVLTF.

The chain couples TRBV5-6 to TRBJ2-6; D is unclear. The CDR3 totals 14 residues. The germline V gene encodes CDR1 SGHDT and CDR2 YYEEEE. Trimming left V 4 bases short and J 1 base short, with 6 bases between. The CDR3 region is CASSRISGANVLTF. CDR3 bases: TGTGCCAGCAGCCGTATTTCTGGGGCCAACGTCCTGACTTTC.

The chain carries TRBV4-1 and TRBJ1-4, with TRBD1 as a possible D gene (6 bases). In germline, CDR1 is MGHRA, CDR2 YSYEKL. Trimming removed 0 bases from V and 10 bases from J, with 21 bases in between. The CDR3 sequence is 17 residues long. The DNA of the CDR3 is TGCGCCAGCAGCCAAGAAAGTATGGGACAAAGTGGGGCAAAACTGTTTTTT. It encodes CASSQESMGQSGAKLFF.

The CDR3 protein is CASNPSLRVGERETYRQFF. DNA for the CDR3: TGTGCCAGCAATCCAAGTTTAAGGGTTGGCGAGCGGGAGACTTACCGGCAGTTCTTC. V is TRBV27 and J is TRBJ2-1, with 8 nucleotides matching TRBD2. Germline V CDR1 and CDR2: MNHEY, SMNVEV (reference sequence). The CDR3 runs 19 residues. The V gene end was trimmed by 7 bases and the J gene end by 12 bases; junction bases not matched to a gene: 29.

This CDR3 is CASSRTAYEQYF. CDR3 in DNA: TGTGCCAGCAGCAGAACAGCCTACGAGCAGTACTTC. The V call is TRBV21-1, the J call TRBJ2-7; the table's D gene call, TRBD1, was not cross checked with the DNA. TRBV21-1 is deemed a pseudogene. There are 12 residues in the CDR3.

CDR3 DNA sequence: TGCAGCGGTTCGCCTAGCTGGCCAGATACGCAGTATTTT. Translated: CSGSPSWPDTQYF. The V call is TRBV29-1, the J call TRBJ2-3; TRBD2 might be the D (5 bases). The CDR3 contains 13 residues. Trimming removed 7 bases from V and 4 bases from J, with 15 bases in between. In germline, CDR1 is SQVTM, CDR2 ANQGSEA.

V gene TRBV7-3 combines with J gene TRBJ2-5; TRBD2 matches at 8 bases. The CDR3 is made up of 15 amino acids. J was trimmed by 5 bases and V by 2 bases; bases with no gene match: 7. Germline CDR1 is SGHTA and CDR2 is FQGTGA. Written as DNA, the CDR3 is TGTGCCAGCAGCTTACACGGGAGGGGAGGGGAGACCCAGTACTTC. Translation: CASSLHGRGGETQYF.

The chain links TRBV10-3 to TRBJ1-1, with no clear D. CDR3 size: 13 residues. The germline V and J ends were trimmed by 8 bases and 4 bases, with 14 bases remaining between them. In germline, CDR1 is ENHRY, CDR2 SYGVKD. CDR3 loop: CAIGRGFSTEAFF. The CDR3 region has the DNA TGTGCCATCGGTCGCGGCTTTAGCACTGAAGCTTTCTTT.

This chain uses TRBV30 with TRBJ2-7, with TRBD1 matching over 9 bases. J was trimmed by 5 bases and V by 2 bases; bases with no gene match: 7. CDR3 size: 14 residues. Germline CDR1 GTSNPN, CDR2 SVGIG (reference sequence). The CDR3 reads CAWSPGTGFNEQYF. CDR3 bases: TGTGCCTGGAGTCCCGGGACAGGGTTCAACGAGCAGTACTTC.

The CDR3 spells CASSLDLREETQYF. CDR3 nucleotides: TGTGCCAGCAGCCTGGATTTGCGTGAAGAGACCCAGTACTTC. The gene calls are TRBV5-4 and TRBJ2-5; unclear D gene. With 4 bases removed from V and 3 bases from J, the gap between germline ends came to 13 bases. Germline-derived CDR1 and CDR2 are SGHNT and YYREEE (reference sequence). This CDR3 contains 14 residues.

This clone was detected only once. This chain connects TRBV6-4 to TRBJ2-3; TRBD2 aligns across 10 bases. The CDR3 consists of 14 residues. J lost 2 bases, V lost 5 bases, and 1 base had no gene match. CDR1 is MRHNA and CDR2 is SNTAGT in the germline V gene. CDR3 in amino acids: CASSLAGATDTQYF. The CDR3 bases are TGTGCCAGCAGTCTAGCGGGGGCCACAGATACGCAGTATTTT.

The chain employs TRBV27 and TRBJ2-7; 13 nucleotides match TRBD2. The V and J ends lost 5 bases and 8 bases, in that order; junction bases with no gene match: 9. Germline V gives CDR1 MNHEY, CDR2 SMNVEV (reference sequence). The CDR3 has 15 amino acids. CDR3 coding DNA: TGTGCCAGCAGTCTGGGGACTAGCGGGGACCGGCAGCAGTACTTC. Translated: CASSLGTSGDRQQYF.